This T cell receptor beta chain was retrieved from a study of blood T cell repertoires in COVID-19. Study information: Acute and convalescent COVID-19 samples came from the United States, Italy and Spain. The cDNA or gDNA used as material had been derived from T cells, B-cell-depleted T cells, or PBMCs.

In the original workflow: Estimates of nucleated cell counts were drawn from the amplification of reference gene primers. Libraries were prepared by immunoSEQ multiplex PCR; TCRdb keeps only in-frame clonotypes and omits some of them. V and J calls and clone size are given by that table; D and trimming were obtained from the DNA. The sample consists of approximately 75,000 clones, around 84% of them appearing once. A few counts support this clone. The V segment lost 4 bases and the J segment 0 bases; nucleotides outside the gene matches: 7. This CDR3 contains 17 residues. Germline V CDR1 and CDR2: SGHTA, FQGNSA.

The sample was peripheral blood. The chain is built from TRBV7-2 and TRBJ1-3, with 9 bases identical to TRBD1. The clonotype was recovered from a woman aged 50 to 60 with acute or convalescent COVID-19. The CDR3 region is CASSYGGQGLSGNTIYF. CDR3 coding DNA: TGTGCCAGCAGCTACGGGGGACAGGGCCTCTCTGGAAACACCATATATTTT.